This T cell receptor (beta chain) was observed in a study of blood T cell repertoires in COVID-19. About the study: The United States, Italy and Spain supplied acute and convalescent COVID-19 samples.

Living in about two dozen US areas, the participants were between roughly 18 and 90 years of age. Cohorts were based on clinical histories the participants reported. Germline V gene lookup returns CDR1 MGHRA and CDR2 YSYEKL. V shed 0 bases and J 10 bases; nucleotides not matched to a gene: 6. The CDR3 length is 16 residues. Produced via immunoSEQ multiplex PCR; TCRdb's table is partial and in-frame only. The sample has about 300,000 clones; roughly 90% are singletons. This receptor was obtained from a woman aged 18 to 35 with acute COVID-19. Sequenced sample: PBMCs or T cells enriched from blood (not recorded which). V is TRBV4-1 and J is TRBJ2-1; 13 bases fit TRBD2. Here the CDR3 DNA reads TGCGCCAGCAGCCAAGATAGGACTAGCGGGAGTACCGAGCAGTTCTTC. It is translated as CASSQDRTSGSTEQFF.